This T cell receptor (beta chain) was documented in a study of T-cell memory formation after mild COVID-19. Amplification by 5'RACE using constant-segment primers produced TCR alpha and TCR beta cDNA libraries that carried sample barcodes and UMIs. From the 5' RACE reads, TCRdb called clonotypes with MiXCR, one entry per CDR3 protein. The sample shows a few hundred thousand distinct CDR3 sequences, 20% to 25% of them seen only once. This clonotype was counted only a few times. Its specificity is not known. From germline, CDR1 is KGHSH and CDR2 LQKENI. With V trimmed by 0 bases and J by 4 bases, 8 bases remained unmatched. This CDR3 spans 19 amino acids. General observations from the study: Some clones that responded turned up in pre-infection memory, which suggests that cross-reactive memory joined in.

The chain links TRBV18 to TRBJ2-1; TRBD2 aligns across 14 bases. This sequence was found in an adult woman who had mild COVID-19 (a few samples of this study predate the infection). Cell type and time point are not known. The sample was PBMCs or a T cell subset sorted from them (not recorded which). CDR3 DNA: TGTGCCAGCTCACCACCTCGAAGGACTAGCGGGAGGTTATACAATGAGCAGTTCTTC. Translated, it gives CASSPPRRTSGRLYNEQFF.